The 8 T cell receptor beta chains presented below share a single source sample, sequenced in a study of cytomegalovirus exposure and HLA in healthy donors. It was with 60 Vbeta and 13 Jbeta primers that the PCR ran. Sequencing was performed with immunoSEQ multiplex PCR; in TCRdb, only in-frame clones are kept and a portion is missing. The sample has over 150,000 clones; around 80% are singletons. Material: PBMCs. The receptors shown here come from a woman in her 50s in good health and CMV-seropositive.

This chain joins TRBV28 and TRBJ1-2; perhaps TRBD1 as D (6 bases). The V and J ends lost 6 bases and 3 bases respectively, with 14 bases between them. Germline V gene lookup returns CDR1 MDHEN and CDR2 SYDVKM. The CDR3 contains 14 residues. In DNA form, the CDR3 reads TGTGCCAGCAGCTCGGGGGGCGCGGACTATGGCTACACCTTC. Translation gives CASSSGGADYGYTF.

This clone was counted between two and nine times. CDR3 protein: CAIRALGGGMNTEAFF. DNA of the CDR3: TGTGCCATCCGAGCTCTAGGGGGGGGGATGAACACTGAAGCTTTCTTT. The chain joins TRBV4-2 to TRBJ1-1, with D maybe TRBD1 (6 bases). CDR3 length: 16 amino acids. CDR1 and CDR2 from the germline V gene are LGHNA and YNFKEQ. V was clipped by 10 bases and J by 0 bases, with 21 bases between them.

The chain carries TRBV9 and TRBJ2-7; 10 bases are a match to TRBD2. Trimming removed 0 bases from V and 9 bases from J; junction bases left unmatched: 6. The germline V gene encodes CDR1 SGDLS and CDR2 YYNGEE. This CDR3 region has 14 residues. The CDR3 spells CASSVASSGRPQYF. The CDR3, as DNA: TGTGCCAGCAGCGTAGCTTCTAGCGGGAGACCGCAGTACTTC.

V and J are TRBV2 and TRBJ2-5; a possible D gene is TRBD1 (6 bases). TRBJ2-7 matches the DNA end more closely, so the J call is doubtful. Germline CDR1 is SNHLY and CDR2 is FYNNEI. The CDR3 loop spans 12 amino acids. As DNA, the CDR3 is TGTGCCAGCGACTTACAGGGCGGCGAGCAGTACTTC. This gives the protein CASDLQGGEQYF.

The chain couples TRBV11-2 to TRBJ2-3, with a possible D match to TRBD1 (5 bases). The V gene's germline CDR1 is SGHAT and CDR2 FQNNGV. Trimming left V 1 base short and J 4 bases short, with 12 bases between. There are 15 residues in the CDR3. The CDR3 nucleotides read TGTGCCAGCAGCTTAGTTTCAGGGTTTGCAGATACGCAGTATTTT. Its translation is CASSLVSGFADTQYF.

The rearrangement links TRBV27 to TRBJ2-6; D is unresolved. CDR1 is MNHEY, CDR2 SMNVEV, per germline (reference sequence). V was trimmed by 5 bases and J by 5 bases, leaving 4 bases between them. The CDR3 extends over 12 amino acids. The CDR3, as DNA: TGTGCCAGCAGTACACGGGCCAACGTCCTGACTTTC. This codes for CASSTRANVLTF.

This clone came up once. A junction boundary mismatches the germline segment, possibly from a read error. The chain has TRBV28 and TRBJ1-2; 7 bases match TRBD1. Germline assignment: CDR1 MDHEN and CDR2 SYDVKM. CDR3 length: 15 amino acids. Written as DNA, the CDR3 is TGTGCCAGCAGTTCCCCTGGGGACAGCTCCTATGGCTGCACCTTC. This codes for CASSSPGDSSYGCTF.

The J gene is TRBJ1-6, the V gene TRBV25-1; D is perhaps TRBD1 (5 bases). The CDR3 totals 15 residues. CDR1 and CDR2 (germline): MGHDK, SYGVNS. Trimming shortened V by 3 bases and J by 6 bases, and 12 bases separated the two germline ends. CDR3 region: CASSDPRQGNSPLHF. The CDR3 DNA reads as TGTGCCAGCAGTGATCCCAGGCAGGGTAATTCACCCCTCCACTTT.